The 20 T cell receptor beta chains listed next were all sequenced from one sample in a study of CD8 T cells in ankylosing spondylitis. MiXCR, run by TCRdb on the 5' RACE reads, gives a single entry per CDR3 protein. The sample yields about 92,000 distinct CDR3 sequences, 8.5% to 9% seen once. Sequenced sample: blood, either unsorted or a sorted T cell fraction (not recorded which). These receptors all stem from a male donor with ankylosing spondylitis or in good health (not recorded which).

This clonotype has at least ten counts. This rearrangement joins TRBV29-1 to TRBJ1-2, with 7 bases fitting TRBD1. This CDR3 contains 14 residues. Per the germline V gene, CDR1 is SQVTM and CDR2 is ANQGSEA. The V gene end was trimmed by 7 bases and the J gene end by 0 bases; junction bases not matched to a gene: 8. The CDR3 is CSAVGTDANYGYTF. DNA for the CDR3: TGCAGCGCCGTGGGGACAGATGCTAACTATGGCTACACCTTC.

In its sample, this clonotype was seen many times. The chain joins TRBV7-8 to TRBJ1-2; 7 bases match TRBD1. Trimming at V came to 0 bases and at J to 1 base, leaving 5 bases not matched to a gene. Looked up from germline, CDR1 is SGHVS and CDR2 is FQNEAQ. The CDR3 has 16 residues. The CDR3 bases are TGTGCCAGCAGCTTAGCCTGGGACAGCGATAACTATGGCTACACCTTC. Translation: CASSLAWDSDNYGYTF.

This clonotype was counted between two and nine times. The chain joins TRBV7-2 to TRBJ1-1, with a weak D call TRBD1 (5 bases). Germline V CDR1 and CDR2: SGHTA, FQGNSA. V lost 0 bases and J 4 bases, leaving 21 bases between the germline ends. The CDR3 length is 18 residues. The CDR3 here is CASSLARSVSRAGTEAFF. The CDR3 bases are TGTGCCAGCAGCTTAGCGCGGTCCGTTAGCAGGGCGGGCACTGAAGCTTTCTTT. Combining the CDR3 with reference TRBV7-2 and TRBJ1-1 gives the whole variable domain GAGVSQSPSNKVTEKGKDVELRCDPISGHTALYWYRQSLGQGLEFLIYFQGNSAPDKSGLPSDRFSAERTGGSVSTLTIQRTQQEDSAVYLCASSLARSVSRAGTEAFFGQGTRLTVV.

This clonotype came up many times. The chain couples TRBV20-1 to TRBJ2-1, with a possible D match to TRBD1 (6 bases). The CDR3 loop spans 13 amino acids. CDR1 is DFQATT and CDR2 is SNEGSKA in the germline V gene (reference sequence). Trimming pared 6 bases from V and 4 bases from J, leaving 13 bases between. The CDR3 loop is CSALPGDYNEQFF. The CDR3 DNA reads as TGCAGTGCCCTCCCAGGGGATTACAATGAGCAGTTCTTC.

The chain joins TRBV15 to TRBJ1-2; 10 bases line up with TRBD1. CDR3 length: 17 residues. Germline V gene sequence: CDR1 LNHNV, CDR2 YYDKDF (reference sequence). Losses at the gene ends were 3 bases for V and 1 base for J; bases not matched to a gene: 8. The CDR3: CATSSPGTGAFNYGYTF. CDR3 sequence (DNA): TGTGCCACCAGCAGCCCCGGGACAGGGGCCTTTAACTATGGCTACACCTTC.

This clonotype has at least ten counts. The rearrangement uses TRBV12-3 or TRBV12-4 and TRBJ2-2; D remains ambiguous. The CDR3 consists of 14 residues. V lost 2 bases and J lost 4, with 8 bases in between. The CDR3 region is CASSLRTATGELFF. CDR3 nucleotides: TGTGCCAGCAGTTTACGTACGGCCACCGGGGAGCTGTTTTTT.

This clonotype has a handful of counts. V is TRBV7-2 and J is TRBJ2-1; D gene ambiguous. CDR3 length: 13 amino acids. With 2 bases removed from V and 9 bases from J, the gap between germline ends came to 11 bases. Germline V gives CDR1 SGHTA, CDR2 FQGNSA. For the CDR3, the DNA is TGTGCCAGCAGCTTATCTTCTCTCGGTGAGCAGTTCTTC. Residues: CASSLSSLGEQFF.

Concerning this clonotype: A read error may explain this, as a much larger clone is one base away. This rearrangement joins TRBV7-8 to TRBJ2-2; D call uncertain. CDR1 is SGHVS and CDR2 is FQNEAQ in the germline V gene. This CDR3 has 15 residues. Trimming removed 5 bases from V and 4 bases from J, with 14 bases in between. CDR3 in amino acids: CASSRSGLVTGELFF. Here the CDR3 DNA reads TGTGCCAGCAGCCGCTCCGGGCTAGTCACCGGGGAGCTGTTTTTT.

This clonotype was seen ten or more times. The chain uses TRBV28 and TRBJ1-2, with D maybe TRBD1 (6 bases). The V end was cut by 9 bases, the J end by 8 bases, with 25 bases between. This CDR3 has 15 residues. Germline lookup yields CDR1 MDHEN and CDR2 SYDVKM. In DNA form, the CDR3 reads TGTGCCAGTATAGAGGCCAGGGGAGACCGACTAGGCTACACCTTC. This encodes CASIEARGDRLGYTF.

This clonotype showed up many times. J is TRBJ2-6 and V is TRBV5-4; TRBD1 matches 8 bases. The trim removed 1 base at V and 2 bases at J, leaving 5 bases unmatched. The length of the CDR3 is 17 residues. Germline CDR1 and CDR2: SGHNT and YYREEE (reference sequence). In DNA form, the CDR3 reads TGTGCCAGCAGCTTGTGGACAGGGTACCCTGGGGCCAACGTCCTGACTTTC. This gives the protein CASSLWTGYPGANVLTF.

In its sample, this clonotype was seen many times. The V call is TRBV5-4, the J call TRBJ2-2, with D possibly TRBD1 on 6 matching bases. This CDR3 region has 15 residues. Germline V gene data show CDR1 as SGHNT and CDR2 as YYREEE (reference sequence). The ends were cut back, 3 bases at V and 6 bases at J, with 15 bases in the middle. The CDR3 region has the DNA TGTGCCAGCAGCTCAGGAGTCGCAGGGGCCGGGGAGCTGTTTTTT. The encoded protein is CASSSGVAGAGELFF.

This clonotype appeared many times. The genes are TRBV6-1 and TRBJ2-1; TRBD2 aligns across 7 bases. The germline V gene has CDR1 MNHNS and CDR2 SASEGT. With 4 bases clipped from V and 7 bases from J, the junction kept 1 base outside the gene matches. The CDR3 sequence is 12 residues long. The CDR3 protein is CASSAGGNEQFF. The CDR3 region has the DNA TGTGCCAGCAGTGCGGGGGGAAATGAGCAGTTCTTC.

This clonotype has at least ten counts. This sequence joins TRBV2 and TRBJ2-7; possibly TRBD1 for D (6 bases). This CDR3 has 15 amino acids. V was shortened by 10 bases and J by 0 bases, with 19 bases between the two germline ends. The V gene's germline CDR1 is SNHLY and CDR2 FYNNEI. The CDR3 spells CAIRSLGADSYEQYF. The CDR3 DNA follows: TGTGCCATCCGGAGCTTGGGGGCTGACTCCTACGAGCAGTACTTC.

This clonotype was found many times. The chain has TRBV13 and TRBJ1-1; a weak D match, TRBD1 (5 bases). Germline lookup yields CDR1 PRHDT and CDR2 FYEKMQ (reference sequence). V lost 0 bases and J 11 bases, leaving 10 bases between the germline ends. This CDR3 is 12 amino acids long. CDR3 DNA sequence: TGTGCCAGCAGCTTAGGGGTCAGGGTCGCTTTCTTT. Translation: CASSLGVRVAFF.

This clonotype has more than one count but fewer than ten. V usage is TRBV9 and J usage is TRBJ2-7; 9 bases map to TRBD2. V trimming: 1 base; J trimming: 1 base; junction bases outside the gene matches: 3. The CDR3 runs 15 residues. Per germline, CDR1 SGDLS and CDR2 YYNGEE. The CDR3, as DNA: TGTGCCAGCAGCGTATTAGCGGGGGAGTCCTACGAGCAGTACTTC. It specifies CASSVLAGESYEQYF.

This clonotype has a count of ten or more. This chain links TRBV5-1 with TRBJ2-7; TRBD1 matches at 10 bases. Unmatched junction bases numbered 6, after V lost 6 bases and J lost 3 bases. Germline CDR1 reads SGHRS; CDR2 reads YFSETQ. CDR3 length equals 14 residues. This CDR3 is CASTPGTGVYEQYF. The CDR3 DNA sequence: TGCGCCAGCACTCCCGGGACAGGGGTCTACGAGCAGTACTTC.

The sample holds many counts of this clonotype. V and J are TRBV6-5 and TRBJ2-7; tentative D call: TRBD1 (6 bases). The CDR3 covers 13 residues. Per the germline V gene, CDR1 is MNHEY and CDR2 is SVGAGI. Trimming took 2 bases from V and 6 from J, leaving 11 bases between them. DNA for the CDR3: TGTGCCAGCAGTTACCAGGGGACGGCCGAGCAGTACTTC. It codes for CASSYQGTAEQYF.

This clonotype was counted many times. This chain connects TRBV6-1 to TRBJ1-5; TRBD1 might be the D (5 bases). With 9 bases removed from V and 3 bases from J, the gap between germline ends came to 21 bases. The CDR3 is made up of 16 amino acids. Per germline, CDR1 MNHNS and CDR2 SASEGT. CDR3 in amino acids: CARSRGFPKPNQPQHF. CDR3 nucleotide sequence: TGTGCCAGGTCGAGGGGATTCCCCAAGCCCAATCAGCCCCAGCATTTT.

The sample holds many counts of this clonotype. This rearrangement joins TRBV29-1 to TRBJ2-2; the D gene is possibly TRBD1 (6 bases). This CDR3 is 13 amino acids long. Trimming took off 3 bases at V and 3 bases at J, with 8 bases between the two ends. Germline CDR1 reads SQVTM; CDR2 reads ANQGSEA. CDR3 in amino acids: CSVDRGDTGELFF. The CDR3 bases are TGCAGCGTTGACAGGGGTGACACCGGGGAGCTGTTTTTT.

Many counts were recorded for this clonotype. The gene calls are TRBV12-3 or TRBV12-4 and TRBJ2-5; 10 positions match TRBD2. CDR3 length: 15 amino acids. V lost 5 bases, J lost 4 bases, and 7 bases stayed unmatched. CDR3 sequence (DNA): TGTGCCAGCAGTCTATTAGCGGGGGGTGGAGAGACCCAGTACTTC. It is translated as CASSLLAGGGETQYF.